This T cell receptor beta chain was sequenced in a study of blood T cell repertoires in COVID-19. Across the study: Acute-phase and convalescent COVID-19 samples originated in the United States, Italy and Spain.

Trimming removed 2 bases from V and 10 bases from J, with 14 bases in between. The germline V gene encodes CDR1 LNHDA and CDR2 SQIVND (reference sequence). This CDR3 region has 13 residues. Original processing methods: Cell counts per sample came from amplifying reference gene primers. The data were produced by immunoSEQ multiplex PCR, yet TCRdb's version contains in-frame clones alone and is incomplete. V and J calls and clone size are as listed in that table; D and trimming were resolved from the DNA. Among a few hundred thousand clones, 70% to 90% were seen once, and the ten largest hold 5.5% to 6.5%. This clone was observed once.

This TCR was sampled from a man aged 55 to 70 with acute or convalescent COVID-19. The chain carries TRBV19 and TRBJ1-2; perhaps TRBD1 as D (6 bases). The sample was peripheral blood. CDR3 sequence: CASSIRTEGTYTF. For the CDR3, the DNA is TGTGCCAGTAGTATAAGGACAGAAGGAACCTACACCTTC.